The T cell receptor (beta chain) described here comes from a study of siplizumab effects on memory and regulatory T cells. The length of the CDR3 is 16 residues. Germline CDR1 is SGDLS and CDR2 is YYNGEE. The V segment lost 3 bases and the J segment 1 base; nucleotides outside the gene matches: 6. Per sample, around 92,000 TCR templates underwent assay. The method was immunoSEQ multiplex PCR; TCRdb's version includes in-frame clones alone and lacks a portion of them. The table shows 100,000 or so clones, with about 90% occurring only once. The TCR originated in a human donor in good health. The source material was non-Treg CD4+ T cells sorted from blood. The genes are TRBV9 and TRBJ1-3; 8 bases line up with TRBD1. The CDR3 DNA reads TGTGCCAGCAGCGGACGACAGGGGCGTTCTGGAAACACCATATATTTT. It specifies CASSGRQGRSGNTIYF.